Reported below is one T cell receptor (beta chain). The data were obtained in a study of blood T cell repertoires in COVID-19. Turning to the study itself: The United States, Italy and Spain provided the acute and convalescent COVID-19 samples. T cells, B-cell-depleted T cells, or PBMCs provided the cDNA or gDNA that served as material.

The ends were cut back, 6 bases at V and 1 base at J, with 12 bases in the middle. Per the germline V gene, CDR1 is SNHLY and CDR2 is FYNNEI. The CDR3 is 15 residues long. In the original analysis: The authors estimated nucleated cell counts from reference gene primer amplification. The table came from immunoSEQ multiplex PCR; TCRdb's copy has only in-frame clones and leaves some out. From that table come the V and J calls and clone size; the DNA was used to work out D and trimming. Here the sample spans roughly 60,000 clones, about 87% being singletons. The V gene is TRBV2, the J gene TRBJ2-2, with D perhaps matching TRBD1 (5 bases). The TCR sequence derives from a human donor with active COVID-19. The donor label of this sample is uncertain. Sequencing was done on a sample of peripheral blood. CDR3 sequence reads: CASRQGTQNTGELFF. The DNA of the CDR3 is TGTGCCAGCAGGCAGGGTACCCAGAACACCGGGGAGCTGTTTTTT.